The entry below gives a single TCR beta chain sequence along with its context. Clones were read by immunoSEQ multiplex PCR, and TCRdb kept only the in-frame ones, dropping some. The data contain hundreds of thousands of clones, about 92% of them singletons. These data come from a study of Ad26.COV2.S vaccination and SARS-CoV-2 variants. The V end lost 6 bases, the J end lost 13 bases, and 18 bases lay between the germline ends. The CDR3 totals 12 residues. Germline V gene data show CDR1 as KGHSH and CDR2 as LQKENI. Documented treatment: 15 to 20 received Ad26.COV2.S at low or high dose, single or two shots; about 5 received placebo; per-sample allocation not given. All samples were drawn on day 63, counting from the first vaccine or placebo injection.

The TCR sequence derives from a person aged 18-60 years who received the Ad26.COV2.S COVID-19 vaccine or a placebo. Sequences were derived from peripheral blood, sampled in a trial of Ad26.COV2.S vaccine versus placebo. The rearrangement links TRBV18 to TRBJ1-2; maybe TRBD1 (5 bases). The CDR3 DNA reads TGTGCCAGCTCTCAGGGCGGGACTAAGAGCACCTTC. Amino acids: CASSQGGTKSTF.